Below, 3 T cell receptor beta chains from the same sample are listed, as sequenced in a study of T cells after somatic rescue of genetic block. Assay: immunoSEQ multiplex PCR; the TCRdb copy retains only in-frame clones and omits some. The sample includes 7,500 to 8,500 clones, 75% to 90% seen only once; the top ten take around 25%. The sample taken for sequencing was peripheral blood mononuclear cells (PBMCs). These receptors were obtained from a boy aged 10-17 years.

The CDR3 DNA sequence: TGTGCCAGCAGTTTACGACAGGGTAGGGCCACTGAAGCTTTCTTT. Translating it yields CASSLRQGRATEAFF. V gene TRBV28 combines with J gene TRBJ1-1; 7 bases line up with TRBD1. The CDR3 length is 15 residues. Germline V lookup: CDR1 MDHEN, CDR2 SYDVKM. V trimming: 2 bases; J trimming: 4 bases; junction bases outside the gene matches: 7.

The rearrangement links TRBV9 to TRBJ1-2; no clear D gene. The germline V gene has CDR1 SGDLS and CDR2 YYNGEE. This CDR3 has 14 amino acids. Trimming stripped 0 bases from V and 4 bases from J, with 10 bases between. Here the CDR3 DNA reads TGTGCCAGCAGCGTAGGCCAGGAGGGCTATGGCTACACCTTC. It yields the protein CASSVGQEGYGYTF.

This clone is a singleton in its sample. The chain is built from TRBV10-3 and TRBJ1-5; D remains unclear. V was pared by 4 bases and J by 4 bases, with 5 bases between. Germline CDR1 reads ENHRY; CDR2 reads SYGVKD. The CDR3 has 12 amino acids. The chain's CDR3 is CAISGVNQPQHF. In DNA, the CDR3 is TGTGCCATCAGTGGGGTGAATCAGCCCCAGCATTTT.